Detailed here is one T cell receptor beta chain. These data belong to a study of blood T cell repertoires in COVID-19. Across the whole study: The samples span acute and convalescent COVID-19 from the United States, Italy and Spain. The analysed material was cDNA or gDNA that came from T cells, B-cell-depleted T cells, or PBMCs.

As processed by the authors: Counts of nucleated cells, estimated from reference gene primer amplification, were obtained. Assay used: immunoSEQ multiplex PCR; TCRdb lists only in-frame clones, some missing. V and J calls and clone size come straight from that table; D and trimming were deduced from the DNA. The table records 310,000 or so clones, around 89% of them present only once. This CDR3 spans 15 amino acids. V was clipped by 5 bases and J by 3 bases; unmatched bases: 2. Germline CDR1 and CDR2: KGHDR and SFDVKD. This clonotype was obtained from a woman between 50 and 59 years old with active or convalescent COVID-19. V and J are TRBV24-1 and TRBJ2-1, with 11 bases identical to TRBD1. The specimen was peripheral blood. Written as DNA, the CDR3 is TGTGCCACCAGTGGGGACAGGGGGAACTACAATGAGCAGTTCTTC. It specifies CATSGDRGNYNEQFF.